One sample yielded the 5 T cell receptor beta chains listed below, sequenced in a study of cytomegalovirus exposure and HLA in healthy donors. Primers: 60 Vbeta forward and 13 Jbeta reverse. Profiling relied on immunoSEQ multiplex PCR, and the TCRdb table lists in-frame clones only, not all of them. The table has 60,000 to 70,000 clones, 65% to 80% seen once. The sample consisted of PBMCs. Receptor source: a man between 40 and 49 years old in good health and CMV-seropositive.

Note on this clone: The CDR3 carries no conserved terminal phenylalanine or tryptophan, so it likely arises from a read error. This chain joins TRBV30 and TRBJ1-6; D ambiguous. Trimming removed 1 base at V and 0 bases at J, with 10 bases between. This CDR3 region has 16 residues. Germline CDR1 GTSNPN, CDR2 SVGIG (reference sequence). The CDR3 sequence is CAWSEVQSSYNSPLHL. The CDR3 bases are TGTGCCTGGAGTGAGGTACAGAGCTCCTATAATTCACCCCTCCACCTT.

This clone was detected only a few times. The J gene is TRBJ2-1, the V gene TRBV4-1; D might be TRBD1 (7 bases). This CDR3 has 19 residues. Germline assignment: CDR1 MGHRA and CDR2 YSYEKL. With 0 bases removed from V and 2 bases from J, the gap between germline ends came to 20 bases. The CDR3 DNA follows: TGCGCCAGCAGCCAAGATCTGCAGGGGGGAGTTGGTCCCTACAATGAGCAGTTCTTC. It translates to CASSQDLQGGVGPYNEQFF.

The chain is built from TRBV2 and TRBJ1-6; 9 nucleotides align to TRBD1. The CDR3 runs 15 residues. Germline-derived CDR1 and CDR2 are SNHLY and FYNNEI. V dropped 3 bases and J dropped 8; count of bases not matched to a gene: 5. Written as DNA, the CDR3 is TGTGCCAGCAGTGAGGGGACAGGGCGGTATTCACCCCTCCACTTT. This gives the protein CASSEGTGRYSPLHF.

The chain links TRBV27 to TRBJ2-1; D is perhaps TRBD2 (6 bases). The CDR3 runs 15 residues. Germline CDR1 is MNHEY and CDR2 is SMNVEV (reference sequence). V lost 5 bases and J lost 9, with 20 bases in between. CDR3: CASSPTGLPRSEQFF. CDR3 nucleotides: TGTGCCAGCAGTCCTACGGGACTCCCGAGGAGTGAGCAGTTCTTC.

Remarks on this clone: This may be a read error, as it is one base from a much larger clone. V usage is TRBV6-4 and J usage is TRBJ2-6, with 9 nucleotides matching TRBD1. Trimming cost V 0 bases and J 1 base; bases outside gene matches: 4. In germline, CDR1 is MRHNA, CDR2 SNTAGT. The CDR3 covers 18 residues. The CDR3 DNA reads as TGTGCCAGCAGTGACTCGGGACAGGGAACGTCTGGGGCCAACGTCCTGACTTTC. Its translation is CASSDSGQGTSGANVLTF.